Sequencing of this TCR beta chain was carried out in a study of CD8+CD57+ T cells in acquired aplastic anemia. Study details: CD4+ and CD8+ cells, once sorted, gave DNA averaging approximately 3 ug. For CD4+ cells, healthy donors had an average of about 10 million reads.

Study results and limitations: Roughly 27 shared CD8+ CDR3s appeared highly expressed within patients' immunodominant clones. With respect to CD8+ Simpson's diversity, patients and controls did not differ significantly.

Both TCR beta VDJ combination and CDR3 sequence profiling were carried out. Genomic DNA was the template for this profiling. TCRdb reprocessed the reads via MiXCR and lists one record per CDR3 protein. The sample shows 35,000 to 40,000 distinct CDR3 sequences, more than 75% of them seen only once. About this clonotype: The antigen is not known.

The CDR3 is 12 residues long. CDR1 is DFQATT, CDR2 SNEGSKA, per germline (reference sequence). V was clipped by 5 bases and J by 3 bases; unmatched bases: 3. What was sequenced was sorted CD4+, CD8+, or CD8+CD57+ T cells (not recorded which) from PBMCs. The V call is TRBV20-1, the J call TRBJ2-7; 8 bases agree with TRBD1. The receptor was isolated from a human donor in good health, serving as a control. Here the CDR3 reads CSASDRDYEQYF. CDR3 coding DNA: TGCAGTGCTTCGGACAGGGACTACGAGCAGTACTTC.